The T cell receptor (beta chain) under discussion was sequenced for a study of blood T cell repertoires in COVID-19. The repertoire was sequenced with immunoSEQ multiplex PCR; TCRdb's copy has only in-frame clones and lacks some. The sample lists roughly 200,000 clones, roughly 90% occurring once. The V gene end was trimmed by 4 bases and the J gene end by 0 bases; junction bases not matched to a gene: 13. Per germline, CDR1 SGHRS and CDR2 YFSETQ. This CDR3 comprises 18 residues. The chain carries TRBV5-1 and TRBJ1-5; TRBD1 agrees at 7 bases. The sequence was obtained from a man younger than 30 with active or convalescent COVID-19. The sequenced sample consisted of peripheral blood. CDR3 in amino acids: CASSPQGGLLNSNQPQHF. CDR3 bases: TGCGCCAGCAGCCCTCAGGGGGGTCTACTAAATAGCAATCAGCCCCAGCATTTT. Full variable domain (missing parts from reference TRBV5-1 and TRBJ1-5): KAGVTQTPRYLIKTRGQQVTLSCSPISGHRSVSWYQQTPGQGLQFLFEYFSETQRNKGNFPGRFSGRQFSNSRSEMNVSTLELGDSALYLCASSPQGGLLNSNQPQHFGDGTRLSIL.